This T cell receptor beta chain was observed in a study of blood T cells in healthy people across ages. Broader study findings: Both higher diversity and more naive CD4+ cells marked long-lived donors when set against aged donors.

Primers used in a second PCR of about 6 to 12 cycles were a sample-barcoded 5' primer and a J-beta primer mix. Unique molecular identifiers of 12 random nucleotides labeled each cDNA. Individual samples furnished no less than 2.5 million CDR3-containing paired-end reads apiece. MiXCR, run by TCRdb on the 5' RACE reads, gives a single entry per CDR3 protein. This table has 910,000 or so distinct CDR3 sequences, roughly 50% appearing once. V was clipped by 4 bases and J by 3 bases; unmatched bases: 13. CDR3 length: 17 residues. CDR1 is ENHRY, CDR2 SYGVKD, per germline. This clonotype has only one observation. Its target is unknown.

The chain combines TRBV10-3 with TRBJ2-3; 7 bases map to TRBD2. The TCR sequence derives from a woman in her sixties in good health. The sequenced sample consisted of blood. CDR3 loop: CAISGVADGEGTDTQYF. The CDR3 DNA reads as TGTGCCATCAGTGGTGTCGCGGACGGGGAGGGGACAGATACGCAGTATTTT.